The TCR beta chain under discussion was sequenced for a study of OX40 agonist ivuxolimab in advanced cancers. Across the whole study: Hepatocellular carcinoma, melanoma, renal cell or head and neck cancer occurred in dose-escalation patients. Overall study findings and caveats: The mean number of expanded clones was higher in CD8+ T cells than in CD4+. The 0.1-3.0 mg/kg partial responders had among the lowest clonal expansion.

The V end was cut by 1 base, the J end by 8 bases, with 8 bases between. Germline V gene lookup returns CDR1 SEHNR and CDR2 FQNEAQ (reference sequence). This CDR3 spans 13 amino acids. Concerning this clone itself: Antigen specificity is unknown.

On cycle 4 day 1 and cycle 7 day 1, as well as at baseline, blood was sampled. Here immunoSEQ multiplex PCR was the method, and the copy in TCRdb shows in-frame clones only, minus some. Among more than 90,000 clones listed, about 80% were seen once. Specimen: CD4+ or CD8+ T cells sorted from blood, collected in a trial of the OX40 agonist ivuxolimab. V gene TRBV7-9 combines with J gene TRBJ1-4; tentatively, D is TRBD1 (6 bases). The TCR was taken from an adult with an advanced solid tumor such as melanoma, head and neck, liver or kidney cancer. CDR3 sequence reads: CASSLGTAEKLFF. As DNA, the CDR3 is TGTGCCAGCAGCTTAGGGACAGCGGAAAAACTGTTTTTT.